This note documents a single T cell receptor (beta chain) sequence. This receptor's antigen is unknown. No much larger clonotype is one base removed from it; base qualities were not supplied. The record originates from a study of cytomegalovirus exposure and HLA in healthy donors (dated by TCRdb to the late 2010s). For the wider study: The roughly 700 repertoires of the first cohort and the roughly 110 validation repertoires were produced on the same platform, according to a later analysis. The study was designed to test whether signatures of past pathogen exposure could be identified by cataloging public T cell receptors. Besides the first cohort of around 700 subjects, a separate validation cohort made up of 120 or so different subjects was used. To predict cytomegalovirus infection status, the study brought together high-throughput TCR immunosequencing, statistical association of individual TCRs with disease status, and machine learning. Results and caveats for the whole study, not just this receptor: All 120 or so repertoires were used to score co-occurrence in the validation cohort in a later analysis, because that analysis had no HLA typing for the cohort. Most TCR sequences were seen in very few donors, while some public TCRs were found in many individuals. In vitro tests confirmed that a few of the cytomegalovirus-associated TCR beta chains recognize cytomegalovirus antigens. The authors suggested that the approach could potentially be extended to other disease states and immunological phenotypes. The classifier was reported to diagnose cytomegalovirus status with high specificity and sensitivity in both the original cohort and the validation cohort. Subsequent analysis determined that TCRs grouped into clusters in the first cohort also showed a tendency toward co-occurrence across the 130 or so validation repertoires, and 85% to 95% of cluster scores exceeded 0. The study gave a list of over 150 TCR beta chains associated with cytomegalovirus.

The germline V gene (reference sequence) yields SGHKS for CDR1 and YYEKEE for CDR2. Cut back by 1 base and 1 base, the V and J ends lie 6 bases apart. The CDR3 measures 14 amino acids from cysteine to phenylalanine. The read is trimmed to its CDR3 DNA, 42 bases read in frame from base 1. Libraries were constructed by the immunoSEQ multiplex PCR assay. As for how the authors treated the data: A statistical classification framework was built to diagnose cytomegalovirus status from the catalog of TCR beta chain sequences. TCRdb obtained this table from immuneACCESS and retained in-frame rearrangements with V and J assigned. These tables miss some clones; where compared with another copy, unresolved V genes account for less than half of the shortfall, and the remainder is unexplained. That table supplies the V and J calls and clone size; D and trimming were determined from the DNA. Across this sample there are 100,000 or so clones, with around 84% seen only once. Of the sample, roughly 22% falls within the top ten clones.

The donors belonged to the validation cohort of over a hundred subjects, which was separate from the 666-subject first cohort. Recombination connected TRBV5-5 to TRBJ2-1, with a weak D call of TRBD1 (6 bases match). This sequence originates from a man younger than 35 in good health and CMV-seropositive. The specimen was PBMCs. The nucleotide sequence reads as follows: TGTGCCAGCAGCTTGACAGGGTCCTACAATGAGCAGTTCTTC. This yields the protein CASSLTGSYNEQFF.